These 25 T cell receptor beta chains share one sample of origin, sequenced in a study of blood T cell repertoires in COVID-19. The data were produced by immunoSEQ multiplex PCR, yet TCRdb's version contains in-frame clones alone and is incomplete. The table records under 15,000 clones, 71% of them present only once. Sequenced material: peripheral blood. Every receptor here comes from a man aged 60 to 69 with COVID-19, enrolled during active disease.

The V and J genes are TRBV18 and TRBJ1-5, with D possibly being TRBD1 (6 bases). CDR3 length: 18 amino acids. CDR1 KGHSH and CDR2 LQKENI come from the germline V gene. V lost 2 bases and J lost 0, with 17 bases in between. The CDR3, as DNA: TGTGCCAGCTCACCAAACTGGCGCAGGGGATATAGCAATCAGCCCCAGCATTTT. It translates to CASSPNWRRGYSNQPQHF.

The V and J genes are TRBV2 and TRBJ1-2; TRBD1 might be the D (5 bases). Germline CDR1 and CDR2: SNHLY and FYNNEI. V lost 6 bases to trimming and J lost 4 bases, with 18 bases between them. The CDR3 sequence is 15 residues long. CDR3 amino acids: CASSAEGVGFYGYTF. Here the CDR3 DNA reads TGTGCCAGCAGCGCGGAAGGGGTCGGGTTCTATGGCTACACCTTC.

The chain joins TRBV11-1 to TRBJ2-1; 9 positions match TRBD2. Per the germline V gene, CDR1 is SGHAT and CDR2 is FQDESV (reference sequence). The V and J ends lost 4 bases and 9 bases, in that order; junction bases with no gene match: 7. The CDR3 spans 14 residues. This CDR3 reads CASSSSGARGEQFF. CDR3 nucleotides: TGTGCCAGCAGCTCTAGCGGGGCTAGGGGTGAGCAGTTCTTC.

The rearrangement uses TRBV7-2 and TRBJ1-5, with a possible D match to TRBD1 (5 bases). The germline CDR1 and CDR2 sequences are SGHTA and FQGNSA. This CDR3 region has 13 residues. Trimming took 5 bases from V and 2 from J, leaving 7 bases between them. The CDR3 sequence: CASSPRGNQPQHF. As DNA, the CDR3 is TGTGCCAGCAGCCCCAGGGGCAATCAGCCCCAGCATTTT.

V and J are TRBV19 and TRBJ2-5, with 16 nucleotides matching TRBD2. Germline CDR1 reads LNHDA; CDR2 reads SQIVND (reference sequence). V dropped 5 bases and J dropped 4; count of bases not matched to a gene: 7. This CDR3 is 17 amino acids long. The CDR3 DNA reads TGTGCCAGTAGTGCGGGACTAGCGGGAGGGCCCAGAGAGACCCAGTACTTC. Its translation is CASSAGLAGGPRETQYF.

This clone is labeled medium-sized. This rearrangement joins TRBV30 to TRBJ2-7; D may be TRBD1 (7 bases). V lost 2 bases, J lost 2 bases, and 16 bases lay in between. The germline V gene has CDR1 GTSNPN and CDR2 SVGIG (reference sequence). The CDR3 totals 15 residues. The CDR3 nucleotides read TGTGCCTGGAGTATCGGAGGGACAGTCCCCTACGAGCAGTACTTC. Translating gives CAWSIGGTVPYEQYF.

The rearrangement uses TRBV6-2 or TRBV6-3 and TRBJ2-3; 10 nucleotides align to TRBD2. This CDR3 contains 16 residues. J lost 2 bases, V lost 2 bases, and 4 bases had no gene match. The germline V gene has CDR1 MNHEY and CDR2 SVGEGT. In nucleotides, the CDR3 is TGTGCCAGCAGTTACCCTCTAGCGGGGGACACAGATACGCAGTATTTT. It encodes CASSYPLAGDTDTQYF.

The rearrangement joins TRBV24-1 to TRBJ2-3; D gene unclear. V was shortened by 3 bases and J by 1 base, with 7 bases between the two germline ends. Germline CDR1 KGHDR, CDR2 SFDVKD. The CDR3 is 14 amino acids. The CDR3 is CATSDPTGTDTQYF. CDR3 DNA: TGTGCCACCAGTGATCCGACTGGCACAGATACGCAGTATTTT.

The CDR3 nucleotides read TGTGCCAGCAGCGTGGAGGGGCGCGTTGAAGCTTTCTTT. This codes for CASSVEGRVEAFF. The gene calls are TRBV9 and TRBJ1-1; weak D call: TRBD1 (5 bases). Looked up from germline, CDR1 is SGDLS and CDR2 is YYNGEE. V lost 2 bases to trimming and J lost 7 bases, with 12 bases between them. This CDR3 region has 13 residues.

CDR3 amino acids: CASSQADSGRGAGELFF. CDR3 coding DNA: TGCGCCAGCAGCCAAGCAGATAGCGGGAGGGGCGCCGGGGAGCTGTTTTTT. This sequence joins TRBV4-1 and TRBJ2-2; TRBD2 matches at 11 bases. Germline V gene lookup returns CDR1 MGHRA and CDR2 YSYEKL. The V and J ends lost 1 base and 6 bases, in that order; junction bases with no gene match: 7. The CDR3 runs to 17 residues.

This clone was observed once. The chain carries TRBV4-3 and TRBJ1-2; D gene ambiguous. V was shortened by 2 bases and J by 2 bases, with 12 bases between the two germline ends. Germline CDR1 LGHNA, CDR2 YSLEER. The CDR3 is 15 residues long. The CDR3 is CASSQSGGFNYGYTF. Written as DNA, the CDR3 is TGCGCCAGCAGCCAATCGGGAGGTTTCAACTATGGCTACACCTTC.

The chain is built from TRBV24-1 and TRBJ2-2; TRBD1 is a possible D gene (5 bases). CDR1 and CDR2 (germline): KGHDR, SFDVKD. CDR3 length equals 15 residues. Trimming took off 0 bases at V and 4 bases at J, with 8 bases between the two ends. CDR3 sequence (DNA): TGTGCCACCAGTGATTTGACCCAGGGCACCGGGGAGCTGTTTTTT. This translates into CATSDLTQGTGELFF.

In its sample, this clone was seen a few times. This rearrangement joins TRBV2 to TRBJ1-5, with D perhaps TRBD1 (6 bases). V was clipped by 0 bases and J by 5 bases, with 11 bases between them. The CDR3 runs to 15 residues. CDR1 is SNHLY and CDR2 is FYNNEI in the germline V gene. CDR3 residues: CASSEAQGWHQPQHF. CDR3 sequence (DNA): TGTGCCAGCAGTGAAGCGCAGGGGTGGCATCAGCCCCAGCATTTT.

This chain joins TRBV20-1 and TRBJ2-7; D gene uncertain. Germline values: CDR1 DFQATT, CDR2 SNEGSKA (reference sequence). Trimming removed 3 bases at V and 2 bases at J, with 8 bases between. This CDR3 spans 12 amino acids. The CDR3 sequence: CSASEQTYEQYF. CDR3 DNA sequence: TGCAGTGCTAGTGAGCAGACCTACGAGCAGTACTTC.

This clone has only a few counts. The J gene is TRBJ2-2, the V gene TRBV7-7; 9 positions match TRBD1. J lost 10 bases, V lost 5 bases, and 11 bases had no gene match. This CDR3 comprises 15 residues. Germline-derived CDR1 and CDR2 are SSHAT and FNYEAQ (reference sequence). DNA for the CDR3: TGTGCCAGCAGCCCAGAATCAGGACAGGGGATGGAGCTGTTTTTT. This sequence encodes CASSPESGQGMELFF.

The chain combines TRBV5-8 with TRBJ1-1; D unresolved. This CDR3 has 11 amino acids. The germline V and J ends were trimmed by 4 bases and 8 bases, with 9 bases remaining between them. Germline V gives CDR1 SGHTS, CDR2 YDEGEE. CDR3 in amino acids: CASSDTREAFF. Here the CDR3 DNA reads TGTGCCAGCAGCGATACCAGAGAAGCTTTCTTT.

The chain employs TRBV2 and TRBJ1-5, with D perhaps TRBD1 (6 bases). The CDR3 loop spans 13 amino acids. Germline V CDR1 and CDR2: SNHLY, FYNNEI. V lost 6 bases, J lost 3 bases, and 9 bases lay in between. The CDR3 coding sequence is TGTGCCAGCAGGGACAGCCACAATCAGCCCCAGCATTTT. Protein: CASRDSHNQPQHF.

By share, this clone ranks as medium-sized. V and J are TRBV5-5 and TRBJ2-7; a weak D match, TRBD2 (7 bases). V lost 4 bases and J 7 bases, leaving 15 bases between the germline ends. This CDR3 comprises 13 residues. Germline CDR1 and CDR2: SGHKS and YYEKEE (reference sequence). CDR3 sequence reads: CASSQTGGKEQYV. The CDR3 coding sequence is TGTGCCAGCAGCCAGACGGGGGGCAAAGAGCAGTACGTC.

This sequence joins TRBV28 and TRBJ2-4; D is unresolved. The germline V and J ends were trimmed by 2 bases and 5 bases, with 4 bases remaining between them. This CDR3 is built from 12 residues. The V gene's germline CDR1 is MDHEN and CDR2 SYDVKM. The CDR3 DNA sequence: TGTGCCAGCAGTTTACTAGAAAACATTCAGTACTTC. It encodes CASSLLENIQYF.

A few counts support this clone. V and J are TRBV10-3 and TRBJ2-3; weak D call: TRBD2 (5 bases). The CDR3 is 14 residues long. Germline-derived CDR1 and CDR2 are ENHRY and SYGVKD. Trimming left V 5 bases short and J 2 bases short, with 11 bases between. CDR3 nucleotide sequence: TGTGCCATCAGTCGGGGTATCTCCACAGATACGCAGTATTTT. This encodes CAISRGISTDTQYF.

By share, this clone counts as medium-sized. The CDR3 loop reads CASSLDSYNEQFF. The CDR3 bases are TGTGCCAGCAGCTTGGACAGCTACAATGAGCAGTTCTTC. The genes are TRBV5-4 and TRBJ2-1, with D uncertain. V shed 0 bases and J shed 3 bases, with 4 bases lying between them. The CDR3 loop spans 13 amino acids. Germline assignment: CDR1 SGHNT and CDR2 YYREEE (reference sequence).

The chain couples TRBV10-3 to TRBJ2-7; TRBD2 matches 13 bases. Trimming cost V 10 bases and J 0 bases; bases outside gene matches: 9. The germline gives CDR1 ENHRY, CDR2 SYGVKD. The length of the CDR3 is 16 residues. CDR3 loop: CATSGGTSGASYEQYV. The CDR3 DNA sequence: TGTGCCACCTCGGGGGGGACTAGCGGGGCCTCCTACGAGCAGTACGTC.

V and J are TRBV6-5 and TRBJ1-2, with 7 bases lining up with TRBD1. CDR3 size: 15 residues. Germline CDR1 and CDR2: MNHEY and SVGAGI. V shed 5 bases, J shed 5 bases, and the junction held 11 bases outside the gene matches. The DNA for the CDR3 is TGTGCCAGCAGTAGTGCCGGGACAGTCAGATATGGCTACACCTTC. It specifies CASSSAGTVRYGYTF.

This clone is judged large. The rearrangement uses TRBV23-1 and TRBJ1-2; a weak D match, TRBD1 (5 bases). TRBV23-1 is assigned to the ORF class and has an uncertain function. Trimming left V 0 bases short and J 2 bases short, with 13 bases between. The CDR3 sequence is 16 residues long. The CDR3 DNA is TGCGCCAGCAGTCAATCAAGGGGCGTCCCGAACTATGGCTACACCTTC. This sequence encodes CASSQSRGVPNYGYTF.

The J gene is TRBJ1-2, the V gene TRBV7-8, with a tentative D call TRBD1 (6 bases). V shed 1 base and J shed 4 bases, with 16 bases lying between them. The length of the CDR3 is 16 residues. The germline V gene has CDR1 SGHVS and CDR2 FQNEAQ. CDR3 DNA sequence: TGTGCCAGCAGCTTAGTAGTAGGGGGGGTTGGCTATGGCTACACCTTC. Protein sequence: CASSLVVGGVGYGYTF.